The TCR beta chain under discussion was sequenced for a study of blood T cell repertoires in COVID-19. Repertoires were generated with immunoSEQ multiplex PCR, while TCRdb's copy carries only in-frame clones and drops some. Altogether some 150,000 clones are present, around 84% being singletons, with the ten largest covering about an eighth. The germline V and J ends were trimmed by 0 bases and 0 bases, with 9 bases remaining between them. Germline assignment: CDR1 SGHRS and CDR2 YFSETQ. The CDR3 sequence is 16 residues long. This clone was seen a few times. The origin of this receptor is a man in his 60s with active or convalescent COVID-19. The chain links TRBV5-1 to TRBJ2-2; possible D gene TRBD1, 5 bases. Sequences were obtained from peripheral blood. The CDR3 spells CASSLVPGSNTGELFF. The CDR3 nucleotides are TGCGCCAGCAGCTTGGTCCCAGGGTCGAACACCGGGGAGCTGTTTTTT.